The following is a TCR beta chain sequence with its context. The source of the sample is a study of blood T cell repertoires in COVID-19. Measured with immunoSEQ multiplex PCR; TCRdb has only the in-frame clones, and not every one. This sample has about 140,000 clones, with around 90% found just once. Trimming at V came to 8 bases and at J to 4 bases, leaving 9 bases not matched to a gene. CDR3 length: 14 residues. Germline V gene lookup returns CDR1 SGHNT and CDR2 YENEEA. The origin of this receptor is a human donor with COVID-19, enrolled during active disease. The donor label of this sample is uncertain. V is TRBV11-3 and J is TRBJ2-3; 7 bases map to TRBD2. Sequencing input: peripheral blood. The CDR3 protein is CASGPAGVSDTQYF. As DNA, the CDR3 is TGTGCCAGCGGACCGGCGGGGGTCTCAGATACGCAGTATTTT.